This TCR beta chain is drawn from a study of siplizumab effects on memory and regulatory T cells. Study conclusions and caveats: Proliferating siplizumab-culture Treg suppressive function went unconfirmed. Naive T cells seemed more diverse than memory cells; they also seemed major alloresponse contributors. Most alloreactive clones went unmapped to unstimulated subsets; only a minor fraction mapped.

Method: immunoSEQ multiplex PCR; TCRdb's copy keeps in-frame clones and lacks some. The table has tens of thousands of clones, around 78% seen once. Comment on this clone: Its target is unknown.

V lost 2 bases and J 3 bases, leaving 7 bases between the germline ends. From germline, CDR1 is MNHNS and CDR2 SASEGT. CDR3 size: 14 residues. The gene calls are TRBV6-1 and TRBJ2-2, with D uncertain. The sequencing input was memory CD4+ T cells sorted from blood. This TCR derives from a human donor in good health. CDR3 DNA: TGTGCCAGCAGTGAAACGTACTACACCGGGGAGCTGTTTTTT. Amino acids: CASSETYYTGELFF.